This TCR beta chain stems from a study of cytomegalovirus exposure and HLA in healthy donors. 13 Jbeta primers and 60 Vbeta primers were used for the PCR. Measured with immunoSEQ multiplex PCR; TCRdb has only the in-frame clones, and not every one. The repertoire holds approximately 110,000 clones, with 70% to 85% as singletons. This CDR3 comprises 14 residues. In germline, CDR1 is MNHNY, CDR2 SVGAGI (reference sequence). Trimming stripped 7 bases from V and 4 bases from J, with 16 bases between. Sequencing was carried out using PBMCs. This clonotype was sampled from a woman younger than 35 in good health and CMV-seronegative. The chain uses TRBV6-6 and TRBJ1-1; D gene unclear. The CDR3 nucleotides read TGTGCCAGCACCGCGGCGGGGATCGCCACTGAAGCTTTCTTT. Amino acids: CASTAAGIATEAFF.